These 5 T cell receptor beta chains were sequenced from one sample in a study of control samples from healthy donors and cancer patients. The repertoire was sequenced with immunoSEQ multiplex PCR; TCRdb's copy has only in-frame clones and lacks some. The sample records roughly 100,000 clones, roughly 94% being singletons. Input material: blood. The receptors shown here come from a woman aged 18-29 years in good health.

V gene TRBV18 combines with J gene TRBJ2-4; 12 nucleotides agree with TRBD2. The CDR3 length is 16 residues. Germline loops: CDR1 KGHSH, CDR2 LQKENI. The J segment lost 6 bases and the V segment lost 3 bases, leaving 6 bases of the junction unmatched. Here the CDR3 reads CASSPTSGSLGNIQYF. The CDR3 DNA sequence: TGTGCCAGCTCACCGACTAGCGGGAGTCTAGGAAACATTCAGTACTTC.

The V gene is TRBV28, the J gene TRBJ2-6; maybe TRBD2 (5 bases). There are 15 residues in the CDR3. The V and J ends lost 2 bases and 2 bases respectively, with 7 bases between them. From germline, CDR1 is MDHEN and CDR2 SYDVKM. In DNA form, the CDR3 reads TGTGCCAGCAGTTTAGCGGGTACTGGGGCCAACGTCCTGACTTTC. It specifies CASSLAGTGANVLTF.

The chain links TRBV6-6 to TRBJ2-7, with a weak D call TRBD1 (5 bases). This CDR3 has 12 residues. CDR1 and CDR2 (germline): MNHNY, SVGAGI (reference sequence). The V end lost 8 bases, the J end lost 3 bases, and 11 bases lay between the germline ends. The CDR3 nucleotides read TGTGCCAGCGCCACAGGTTTCTACGAGCAGTACTTC. It codes for CASATGFYEQYF.

This chain connects TRBV7-9 to TRBJ1-2; 7 bases map to TRBD1. The germline V gene encodes CDR1 SEHNR and CDR2 FQNEAQ (reference sequence). The CDR3 contains 14 residues. Unmatched junction bases numbered 8, after V lost 6 bases and J lost 4 bases. This CDR3 reads CASRSGTAIYGYTF. CDR3 in DNA: TGTGCCAGCAGATCCGGGACAGCGATCTATGGCTACACCTTC.

The chain joins TRBV19 to TRBJ1-6; 7 bases agree with TRBD1. V was pared by 6 bases and J by 5 bases, with 7 bases of the junction left unmatched. Looked up from germline, CDR1 is LNHDA and CDR2 is SQIVND (reference sequence). This CDR3 is 15 amino acids long. CDR3 residues: CASSEEGADNSPLHF. The CDR3 DNA reads as TGTGCCAGTAGCGAGGAGGGGGCAGATAATTCACCCCTCCACTTT.